These 12 T cell receptor beta chains share one sample of origin, sequenced in a study of blood T cell repertoires in COVID-19. This table comes from immunoSEQ multiplex PCR, and its TCRdb copy is limited to in-frame clones, with some not included. The sample has around 60,000 clones; 84% are singletons. What was sequenced was peripheral blood. The source of these receptors is a man aged 60 to 69 with COVID-19, enrolled during active disease.

This chain links TRBV19 with TRBJ2-2, with 8 bases that match TRBD2. Germline CDR1 reads LNHDA; CDR2 reads SQIVND (reference sequence). This CDR3 comprises 18 residues. In nucleotides, the CDR3 is TGTCCCCGTCGCCGGGGTGGGCTCGCGGGGGGCAACACCGGGGAGCTGTTTTTT. This sequence encodes CPRRRGGLAGGNTGELFF.

CDR3 residues: CASSWGTGGGYTF. CDR3 bases: TGCGCCAGCAGCTGGGGGACAGGGGGTGGCTACACCTTC. The genes are TRBV5-1 and TRBJ1-2, with 11 bases matching TRBD1. Germline CDR1 and CDR2: SGHRS and YFSETQ. The CDR3 has 13 amino acids. The junction had 2 bases not matched to a gene; V was cut back by 3 bases and J by 7 bases.

The chain couples TRBV30 to TRBJ1-1, with TRBD1 identical over 7 bases. CDR1 and CDR2 (germline): GTSNPN, SVGIG (reference sequence). The CDR3 has 12 amino acids. Trimming removed 3 bases from V and 4 bases from J; junction bases left unmatched: 2. As DNA, the CDR3 is TGTGCCTGGAGGACAGGGTTCACTGAAGCTTTCTTT. This translates into CAWRTGFTEAFF.

V is TRBV11-2 and J is TRBJ2-7; TRBD2 matches 8 bases. From germline, CDR1 is SGHAT and CDR2 FQNNGV. V trimming: 4 bases; J trimming: 4 bases; junction bases outside the gene matches: 12. The CDR3 consists of 16 residues. The CDR3 DNA is TGTGCCAGCAGCTCAATAGCGGGGCCCAGACCTTACGAGCAGTACTTC. It encodes CASSSIAGPRPYEQYF.

V and J are TRBV7-9 and TRBJ2-7; 7 nucleotides agree with TRBD1. The CDR3 covers 14 residues. With V trimmed by 4 bases and J by 2 bases, 5 bases remained unmatched. Germline loops: CDR1 SEHNR, CDR2 FQNEAQ (reference sequence). CDR3: CASSYPDRTYEQYF. CDR3 DNA: TGTGCCAGCAGCTACCCGGACAGGACCTACGAGCAGTACTTC. Together with reference TRBV7-9 and TRBJ2-7, the CDR3 gives the full variable domain: DTGVSQNPRHKITKRGQNVTFRCDPISEHNRLYWYRQTLGQGPEFLTYFQNEAQLEKSRLLSDRFSAERPKGSFSTLEIQRTEQGDSAMYLCASSYPDRTYEQYFGPGTRLTVT.

The V call is TRBV11-1, the J call TRBJ1-1, with TRBD1 matching over 7 bases. CDR3 length: 14 amino acids. CDR1 SGHAT and CDR2 FQDESV come from the germline V gene (reference sequence). The V and J ends lost 5 bases and 5 bases, in that order; junction bases with no gene match: 8. The CDR3: CASSARQGLTEAFF. The CDR3 nucleotides are TGTGCCAGCAGCGCTCGACAGGGTTTAACTGAAGCTTTCTTT.

The genes are TRBV5-1 and TRBJ1-5, with D possibly matching TRBD1 (5 bases). Germline V gives CDR1 SGHRS, CDR2 YFSETQ. The CDR3 has 15 amino acids. The germline V and J ends were trimmed by 4 bases and 6 bases, with 17 bases remaining between them. The CDR3 loop reads CASSTFGGDGQPQHF. The CDR3 DNA sequence: TGCGCCAGCAGCACTTTTGGGGGGGACGGTCAGCCCCAGCATTTT.

The V and J genes are TRBV18 and TRBJ1-3; 7 nucleotides agree with TRBD1. The CDR3 loop spans 15 amino acids. The germline V gene has CDR1 KGHSH and CDR2 LQKENI. After removal of 1 base from V and 4 bases from J, the junction contained 4 bases not matched to a gene. This chain's CDR3 is CASSPQQGSGNTIYF. The DNA for the CDR3 is TGTGCCAGCTCACCACAACAGGGGTCGGGAAACACCATATATTTT.

The J gene is TRBJ2-7, the V gene TRBV30; no definite D call. V lost 4 bases and J lost 4, with 17 bases in between. Germline-derived CDR1 and CDR2 are GTSNPN and SVGIG (reference sequence). The CDR3 contains 14 residues. The chain's CDR3 is CAWIPPYGTYEQYF. The CDR3 nucleotides read TGTGCCTGGATCCCTCCGTATGGTACTTACGAGCAGTACTTC.

V and J are TRBV6-5 and TRBJ1-2, with TRBD1 matching over 7 bases. The CDR3 covers 14 residues. The V gene's germline CDR1 is MNHEY and CDR2 SVGAGI. Unmatched junction bases numbered 12, after V lost 6 bases and J lost 8 bases. This CDR3 reads CASSAGTVEEGYTF. CDR3 in DNA: TGTGCCAGCAGCGCCGGGACAGTAGAAGAAGGCTACACCTTC.

The J gene is TRBJ2-2, the V gene TRBV16, with a weak D call TRBD2 (5 bases). The length of the CDR3 is 15 residues. Germline V gene sequence: CDR1 KGHSY, CDR2 FQNENV. V gave up 1 base and J gave up 6 bases, with 12 bases separating them. The CDR3 loop reads CASSQWEQAAGELFF. Written as DNA, the CDR3 is TGTGCCAGCAGCCAATGGGAGCAAGCTGCCGGGGAGCTGTTTTTT.

The chain employs TRBV27 and TRBJ2-7; tentative D call: TRBD2 (6 bases). The ends were cut back, 9 bases at V and 6 bases at J, with 12 bases in the middle. This CDR3 has 11 amino acids. Per the germline V gene, CDR1 is MNHEY and CDR2 is SMNVEV (reference sequence). CDR3 region: CASTLGGEQYF. CDR3 DNA sequence: TGTGCCAGTACCCTGGGGGGCGAGCAGTACTTC.